The TCR beta chain under discussion was sequenced for a study of T cells in Graves' hyperthyroidism and ophthalmopathy. Looking at the study overall: Sampling of peripheral blood happened at initial diagnosis, prior to any treatment.

Germline loops: CDR1 MGHRA, CDR2 YSYEKL. Trimming took 3 bases from V and 0 from J; bases not matched to a gene: 9. There are 17 residues in the CDR3. This clonotype has just a few counts. The TCR beta CDR3 regions underwent amplification using RNA transcripts as the source. First-round RT-PCR targeting the TCR CDR3 was performed with the HTBI primer set. Via MiXCR, TCRdb re-called the multiplex PCR reads, giving one row per CDR3 protein. This sample carries roughly 740,000 distinct CDR3 sequences, approximately 16% of them seen once, and the ten largest clones take under 9.5%. J is TRBJ1-1 and V is TRBV4-1; 8 bases match TRBD1. The sequencing input was blood. This sequence originates from a man between 18 and 35 years old with Graves' hyperthyroidism. CDR3: CASSQGLGQGLNTEAFF. DNA for the CDR3: TGCGCCAGCAGCCAGGGCCTCGGACAGGGATTGAACACTGAAGCTTTCTTT.